One and the same sample provided the 25 T cell receptor beta chains below, sequenced in a study of T-cell memory formation after mild COVID-19. One entry per CDR3 protein, called by TCRdb with MiXCR from the 5' RACE reads. The sample lists 240,000 or so distinct CDR3 sequences, roughly a tenth occurring once. The sample comprised PBMCs or a T cell subset sorted from them (not recorded which). Receptors originate from a man younger than 35 who had mild COVID-19 (a few samples of this study predate the infection). Cell type and time point are not known.

The chain has TRBV12-5 and TRBJ2-2; 9 nucleotides agree with TRBD2. Germline V CDR1 and CDR2: LGHNT, FRNRAP. The ends lost 1 base at V and 9 bases at J; junction bases unmatched: 6. CDR3 length: 15 amino acids. DNA of the CDR3: TGTGCTAGTGGTTTGGACGTAGCGGGGGACAGGGAGCTGTTTTTT. As protein: CASGLDVAGDRELFF. Full variable domain (rest looked up from reference TRBV12-5 and TRBJ2-2): DARVTQTPRHKVTEMGQEVTMRCQPILGHNTVFWYRQTMMQGLELLAYFRNRAPLDDSGMPKDRFSAEMPDATLATLKIQPSEPRDSAVYFCASGLDVAGDRELFFGEGSRLTVL.

V and J are TRBV7-8 and TRBJ1-1, with D perhaps TRBD1 (5 bases). The CDR3 runs 14 residues. Trimming took 1 base from V and 10 from J, leaving 16 bases between them. CDR1 SGHVS and CDR2 FQNEAQ come from the germline V gene. CDR3 sequence: CASSLEFLTQGAFF. The CDR3, as DNA: TGTGCCAGCAGCTTAGAGTTCTTGACCCAGGGAGCTTTCTTT.

There are many counts of this clonotype. The chain employs TRBV20-1 and TRBJ1-2; 7 nucleotides align to TRBD1. V was clipped by 6 bases and J by 7 bases; unmatched bases: 8. Germline assignment: CDR1 DFQATT and CDR2 SNEGSKA (reference sequence). This CDR3 spans 12 amino acids. CDR3 sequence reads: CSAMTGSAGYTF. DNA of the CDR3: TGCAGTGCCATGACAGGGTCCGCTGGCTACACCTTC.

The gene calls are TRBV6-5 and TRBJ2-1; 12 nucleotides align to TRBD2. Per the germline V gene, CDR1 is MNHEY and CDR2 is SVGAGI. Trimming cost V 5 bases and J 10 bases; bases outside gene matches: 6. The CDR3 spans 14 residues. CDR3 protein: CASSILAGGNEQFF. Written as DNA, the CDR3 is TGTGCCAGCAGTATCCTAGCGGGGGGGAACGAGCAGTTCTTC.

The chain couples TRBV5-1 to TRBJ1-4; 10 nucleotides align to TRBD1. Trimming at V came to 3 bases and at J to 7 bases, leaving 3 bases not matched to a gene. The CDR3 is 14 residues long. Looked up from germline, CDR1 is SGHRS and CDR2 is YFSETQ. The CDR3 region is CASSYGTGVEKLFF. CDR3 bases: TGCGCCAGCAGCTATGGGACAGGGGTTGAAAAACTGTTTTTT.

J is TRBJ2-3 and V is TRBV6-6; TRBD1 matches at 9 bases. The V segment lost 6 bases and the J segment 5 bases; nucleotides outside the gene matches: 3. The length of the CDR3 is 13 residues. Germline-derived CDR1 and CDR2 are MNHNY and SVGAGI (reference sequence). The CDR3 loop is CASRRTGEDTQYF. The DNA for the CDR3 is TGTGCCAGCAGGCGGACAGGGGAAGATACGCAGTATTTT.

Only a few counts were recorded for this clonotype. This chain connects TRBV5-5 to TRBJ2-1; 12 bases fit TRBD1. After removal of 4 bases from V and 4 bases from J, the junction contained 3 bases not matched to a gene. The CDR3 is 15 amino acids. Germline lookup yields CDR1 SGHKS and CDR2 YYEKEE (reference sequence). The CDR3 region has the DNA TGTGCCAGCAGCGGGACAGGGGGCGGGTACAATGAGCAGTTCTTC. This encodes CASSGTGGGYNEQFF. The full variable domain, with the rest looked up from reference TRBV5-5 and TRBJ2-1, is DAGVTQSPTHLIKTRGQQVTLRCSPISGHKSVSWYQQVLGQGPQFIFQYYEKEERGRGNFPDRFSARQFPNYSSELNVNALLLGDSALYLCASSGTGGGYNEQFFGPGTRLTVL.

This clonotype has at least ten counts. The chain has TRBV6-2 or TRBV6-3 and TRBJ2-3, with D perhaps matching TRBD1 (5 bases). V shed 6 bases and J shed 6 bases, with 22 bases lying between them. The CDR3 length is 16 residues. The germline CDR1 and CDR2 sequences are MNHEY and SVGEGT. CDR3 bases: TGTGCCAGCAGCACCAGGGCGTCCGTTCGATCGGATACGCAGTATTTT. The encoded protein is CASSTRASVRSDTQYF.

In this sample, this clonotype turned up a few times. DNA for the CDR3: TGCGCCAGCAGCGCCGGGCCAGAGGTAGAGCCCCAGCATTTT. Its translation is CASSAGPEVEPQHF. This sequence joins TRBV5-1 and TRBJ1-5; D remains ambiguous. The CDR3 contains 14 residues. The germline gives CDR1 SGHRS, CDR2 YFSETQ. Trimming stripped 4 bases from V and 8 bases from J, with 16 bases between.

The rearrangement uses TRBV2 and TRBJ2-5; TRBD2 matches at 7 bases. J was trimmed by 4 bases and V by 11 bases; bases with no gene match: 10. Germline V gene lookup returns CDR1 SNHLY and CDR2 FYNNEI. The CDR3 is made up of 13 amino acids. CDR3 residues: CAGGGSARETQYF. CDR3 DNA sequence: TGTGCCGGGGGGGGTTCGGCTCGAGAGACCCAGTACTTC.

The sample holds a few counts of this clonotype. The chain couples TRBV7-9 to TRBJ2-5, with D tentatively TRBD2 (6 bases). This CDR3 region has 14 residues. V was clipped by 5 bases and J by 5 bases, with 15 bases between them. Germline V lookup: CDR1 SEHNR, CDR2 FQNEAQ (reference sequence). The CDR3 DNA sequence: TGTGCCAGCAGCCGGGCCGGGGGATGGGAGACCCAGTACTTC. Its protein product is CASSRAGGWETQYF.

This clonotype was counted ten times or more. J is TRBJ2-5 and V is TRBV7-7, with D maybe TRBD2 (6 bases). Germline assignment: CDR1 SSHAT and CDR2 FNYEAQ (reference sequence). The V end was cut by 2 bases, the J end by 3 bases, with 13 bases between. The CDR3 extends over 15 amino acids. CDR3 DNA: TGTGCCAGCAGCTTACGCCGGGGGTCCGAAGAGACCCAGTACTTC. Protein sequence: CASSLRRGSEETQYF.

This clonotype has a handful of counts. The chain links TRBV29-1 to TRBJ1-2, with a tentative D call TRBD1 (5 bases). CDR3 length: 13 amino acids. In germline, CDR1 is SQVTM, CDR2 ANQGSEA. Trimming cost V 4 bases and J 4 bases, with 13 bases left between them. In DNA form, the CDR3 reads TGCAGCGTTGGCGGGGCTGGGGGCTATGGCTACACCTTC. Its translation is CSVGGAGGYGYTF.

The chain carries TRBV3-1 and TRBJ2-1; 8 nucleotides align to TRBD1. The V gene's germline CDR1 is LGHDT and CDR2 YNNKEL (reference sequence). After removal of 3 bases from V and 9 bases from J, the junction contained 7 bases not matched to a gene. The CDR3 totals 14 residues. The CDR3 DNA sequence: TGTGCCAGCAGCCAGGGCAACGACAGGGGTGAGCAGTTCTTC. Protein product: CASSQGNDRGEQFF.

The chain links TRBV7-9 to TRBJ2-1; 8 positions agree with TRBD2. V lost 5 bases, J lost 1 base, and 7 bases stayed unmatched. The germline V gene has CDR1 SEHNR and CDR2 FQNEAQ (reference sequence). The CDR3 spans 16 residues. This chain's CDR3 is CASSPTGGGSYNEQFF. CDR3 DNA sequence: TGTGCCAGCAGCCCAACCGGGGGGGGATCCTACAATGAGCAGTTCTTC.

The chain is built from TRBV7-3 and TRBJ2-1, with D possibly being TRBD2 (7 bases). The CDR3 runs 15 residues. Trimming shortened V by 7 bases and J by 2 bases, and 15 bases separated the two germline ends. Germline V gene data show CDR1 as SGHTA and CDR2 as FQGTGA. The CDR3 coding sequence is TGTGCCAGCACCCAAGGGGGGGCCCCCTACAATGAGCAGTTCTTC. Amino acids: CASTQGGAPYNEQFF.

This clonotype was counted a few times. The V and J genes are TRBV5-1 and TRBJ1-1; TRBD1 matches at 8 bases. Germline V gene data show CDR1 as SGHRS and CDR2 as YFSETQ. J was trimmed by 4 bases and V by 1 base; bases with no gene match: 6. CDR3 length: 15 residues. The CDR3: CASSLTGGDGTEAFF. The CDR3, as DNA: TGCGCCAGCAGCTTGACAGGGGGTGACGGCACTGAAGCTTTCTTT.

This clonotype occurred a few times. The J gene is TRBJ1-1, the V gene TRBV7-9; the D is unclear. The germline CDR1 and CDR2 sequences are SEHNR and FQNEAQ (reference sequence). The V end was cut by 4 bases, the J end by 8 bases, with 8 bases between. The CDR3 has 11 amino acids. Here the CDR3 reads CASSSPTEAFF. The CDR3 nucleotides are TGTGCCAGCAGCTCGCCGACAGAAGCTTTCTTT. Based on the CDR3 plus reference TRBV7-9 and TRBJ1-1, the full variable domain is DTGVSQNPRHKITKRGQNVTFRCDPISEHNRLYWYRQTLGQGPEFLTYFQNEAQLEKSRLLSDRFSAERPKGSFSTLEIQRTEQGDSAMYLCASSSPTEAFFGQGTRLTVV.

This clonotype was detected only a few times. The chain links TRBV6-5 to TRBJ1-5, with TRBD1 matching over 8 bases. CDR3 length: 16 residues. Germline V gives CDR1 MNHEY, CDR2 SVGAGI. J gave up 1 base and V 6 bases, and 8 bases lay outside the gene matches. CDR3 sequence: CASRSRQGNSNQPQHF. CDR3 in DNA: TGTGCCAGCAGAAGCAGACAGGGGAACAGCAATCAGCCCCAGCATTTT.

This clonotype was counted only a few times. The chain combines TRBV4-1 with TRBJ1-2, with D perhaps TRBD1 (5 bases). The germline V and J ends were trimmed by 0 bases and 5 bases, with 13 bases remaining between them. The length of the CDR3 is 15 residues. The germline CDR1 and CDR2 sequences are MGHRA and YSYEKL. CDR3 bases: TGCGCCAGCAGCCAAGATGAGGGGCGCTCTTATGGCTACACCTTC. Its translation is CASSQDEGRSYGYTF.

This clonotype has just a few counts. The V call is TRBV6-5, the J call TRBJ2-2; 9 bases match TRBD1. The germline V gene encodes CDR1 MNHEY and CDR2 SVGAGI. The V and J ends lost 2 bases and 3 bases, in that order; junction bases with no gene match: 1. The CDR3 has 15 residues. Here the CDR3 DNA reads TGTGCCAGCAGTTACGGGGACAGGGACACCGGGGAGCTGTTTTTT. Residues: CASSYGDRDTGELFF.

The chain employs TRBV7-2 and TRBJ1-2, with 7 bases aligning to TRBD1. The length of the CDR3 is 14 residues. The V segment lost 4 bases and the J segment 6 bases; nucleotides outside the gene matches: 8. Looked up from germline, CDR1 is SGHTA and CDR2 is FQGNSA. CDR3 loop: CASSSSTGFDGYTF. CDR3 in DNA: TGTGCCAGCAGCTCGTCGACAGGGTTCGATGGCTACACCTTC.

This clonotype was observed a few times. V gene TRBV7-8 combines with J gene TRBJ2-1, with TRBD1 as a possible D gene (7 bases). Germline CDR1 is SGHVS and CDR2 is FQNEAQ. The V gene lost 0 bases and the J gene lost 8 bases, with 8 bases spanning the gap. This CDR3 spans 13 amino acids. The CDR3 bases are TGTGCCAGCAGCTTAGCCAGGGGGGATGAGCAGTTCTTC. Translated, it gives CASSLARGDEQFF.

This clonotype turned up a few times. The rearrangement links TRBV6-2 or TRBV6-3 to TRBJ1-2; 9 nucleotides align to TRBD1. The length of the CDR3 is 16 residues. CDR1 is MNHEY and CDR2 is SVGEGT in the germline V gene. J was trimmed by 6 bases and V by 5 bases; bases with no gene match: 13. In DNA, the CDR3 is TGTGCCAGCAGTCTACCCCGGGACAGGGTAGTCCATGGCTACACCTTC. Encoded protein: CASSLPRDRVVHGYTF.

Only a few counts were recorded for this clonotype. The genes are TRBV20-1 and TRBJ2-1, with 11 bases identical to TRBD2. V lost 6 bases to trimming and J lost 6 bases; unmatched junction nucleotides: 7. The CDR3 has 14 residues. Germline V CDR1 and CDR2: DFQATT, SNEGSKA (reference sequence). CDR3 bases: TGCAGTGCCACGGCTAGCGGGGGGCCCAATGAGCAGTTCTTC. Its translation: CSATASGGPNEQFF.